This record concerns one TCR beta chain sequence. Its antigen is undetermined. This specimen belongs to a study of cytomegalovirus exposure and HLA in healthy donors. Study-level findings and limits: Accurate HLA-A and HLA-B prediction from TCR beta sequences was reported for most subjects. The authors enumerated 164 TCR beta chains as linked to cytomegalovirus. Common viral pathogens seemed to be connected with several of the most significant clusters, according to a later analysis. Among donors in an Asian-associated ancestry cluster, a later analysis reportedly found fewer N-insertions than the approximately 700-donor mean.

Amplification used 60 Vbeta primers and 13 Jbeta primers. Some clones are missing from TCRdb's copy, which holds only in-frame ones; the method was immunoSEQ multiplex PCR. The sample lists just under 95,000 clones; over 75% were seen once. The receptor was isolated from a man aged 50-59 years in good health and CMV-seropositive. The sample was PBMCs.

In nucleotides, the CDR3 is TGTGCCAGCAGCTCGGGTGGCCGGGAGCAGTTCTTC. Translated: CASSSGGREQFF. The J gene is TRBJ2-1, the V gene TRBV7-9; no definite D call. The germline V and J ends were trimmed by 4 bases and 10 bases, with 11 bases remaining between them. CDR3 length: 12 residues. From germline, CDR1 is SEHNR and CDR2 FQNEAQ (reference sequence).